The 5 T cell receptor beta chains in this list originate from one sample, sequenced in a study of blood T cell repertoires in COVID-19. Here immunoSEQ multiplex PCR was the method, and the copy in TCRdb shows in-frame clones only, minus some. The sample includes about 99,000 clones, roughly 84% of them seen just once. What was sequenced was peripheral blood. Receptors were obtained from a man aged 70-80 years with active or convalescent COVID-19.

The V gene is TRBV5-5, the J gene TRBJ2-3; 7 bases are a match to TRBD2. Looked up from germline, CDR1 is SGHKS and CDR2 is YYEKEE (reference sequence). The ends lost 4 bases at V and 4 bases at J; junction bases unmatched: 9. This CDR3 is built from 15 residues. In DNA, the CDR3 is TGTGCCAGCAGCATGTCGGGGGGTAGGTCAGATACGCAGTATTTT. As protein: CASSMSGGRSDTQYF.

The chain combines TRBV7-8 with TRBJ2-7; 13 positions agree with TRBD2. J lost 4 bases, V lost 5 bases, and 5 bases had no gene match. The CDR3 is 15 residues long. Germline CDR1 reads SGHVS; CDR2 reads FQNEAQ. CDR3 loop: CASSRLAGGKYEQYF. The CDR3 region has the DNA TGTGCCAGCAGCCGACTAGCGGGGGGTAAGTACGAGCAGTACTTC.

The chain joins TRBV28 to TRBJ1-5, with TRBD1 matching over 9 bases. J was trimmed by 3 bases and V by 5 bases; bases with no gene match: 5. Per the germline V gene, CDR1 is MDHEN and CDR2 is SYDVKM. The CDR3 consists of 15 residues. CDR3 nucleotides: TGTGCCAGCAGTACCGGGGACAGGGCCAATCAGCCCCAGCATTTT. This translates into CASSTGDRANQPQHF.

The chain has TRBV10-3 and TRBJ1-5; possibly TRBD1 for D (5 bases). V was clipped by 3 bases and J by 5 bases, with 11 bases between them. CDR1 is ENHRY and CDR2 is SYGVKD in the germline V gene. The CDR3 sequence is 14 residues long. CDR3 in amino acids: CAISEIRGDQPQHF. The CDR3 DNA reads TGTGCCATCAGTGAAATCCGGGGGGATCAGCCCCAGCATTTT.

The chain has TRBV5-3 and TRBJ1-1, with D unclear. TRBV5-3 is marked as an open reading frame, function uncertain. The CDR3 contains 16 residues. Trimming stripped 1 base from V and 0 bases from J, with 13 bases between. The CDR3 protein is CARSLYGLQMNTEAFF. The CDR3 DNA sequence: TGTGCCAGAAGCTTGTACGGGTTACAAATGAACACTGAAGCTTTCTTT.